In this sample, the clone carrying this T cell receptor beta chain turned up once. The entry originates in a study of blood T cell repertoires in COVID-19. Study-level information: COVID-19 samples collected from the United States, Italy and Spain covered acute and convalescent phases.

Here immunoSEQ multiplex PCR was the method, and the copy in TCRdb shows in-frame clones only, minus some. The sample has 200,000 to 250,000 clones, roughly 89% seen once. Trimming cost V 4 bases and J 3 bases, with 12 bases left between them. The CDR3 consists of 14 residues. Germline assignment: CDR1 LNHDA and CDR2 SQIVND (reference sequence). The TCR originated in a man aged 25-45 years who had recovered from COVID-19. V is TRBV19 and J is TRBJ1-2; D uncertain. The source material was peripheral blood. The CDR3 coding sequence is TGTGCCAGTAGTACCCACACCCGGGACTATGGCTACACCTTC. Translating gives CASSTHTRDYGYTF.